This T cell receptor (beta chain) stems from a study of cytomegalovirus exposure and HLA in healthy donors. The CDR3 consists of 14 residues. Germline-derived CDR1 and CDR2 are SGHRS and YFSETQ. V gave up 1 base and J gave up 4 bases, with 11 bases separating them. Clones were sequenced by immunoSEQ multiplex PCR, and TCRdb holds only the in-frame ones, with some missing. This table holds under 200,000 clones, 91% found once. The TCR sequence derives from a woman under 30 in good health and CMV-seropositive. The chain recombines TRBV5-1 with TRBJ1-1, with D maybe TRBD1 (6 bases). Input material: PBMCs. As DNA, the CDR3 is TGCGCCAGCAGCTTGAAGGGGGACGGCACTGAAGCTTTCTTT. Amino acids: CASSLKGDGTEAFF.